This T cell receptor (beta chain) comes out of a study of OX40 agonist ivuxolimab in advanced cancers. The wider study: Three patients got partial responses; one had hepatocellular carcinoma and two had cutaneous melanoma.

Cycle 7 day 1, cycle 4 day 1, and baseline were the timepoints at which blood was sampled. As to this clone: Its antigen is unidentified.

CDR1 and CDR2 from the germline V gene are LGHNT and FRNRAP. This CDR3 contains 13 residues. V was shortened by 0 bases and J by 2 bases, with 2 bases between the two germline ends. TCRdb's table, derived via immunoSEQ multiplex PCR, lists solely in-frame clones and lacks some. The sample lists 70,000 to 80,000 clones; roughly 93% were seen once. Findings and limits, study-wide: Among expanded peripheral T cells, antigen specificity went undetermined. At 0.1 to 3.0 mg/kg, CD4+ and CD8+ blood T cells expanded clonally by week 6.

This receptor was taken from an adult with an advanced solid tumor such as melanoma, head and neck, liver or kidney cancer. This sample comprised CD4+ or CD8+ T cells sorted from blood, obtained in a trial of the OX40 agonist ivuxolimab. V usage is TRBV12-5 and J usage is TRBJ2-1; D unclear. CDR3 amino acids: CASGLVPYNEQFF. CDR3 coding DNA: TGTGCTAGTGGTTTGGTCCCCTACAATGAGCAGTTCTTC. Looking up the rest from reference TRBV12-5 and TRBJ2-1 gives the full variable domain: DARVTQTPRHKVTEMGQEVTMRCQPILGHNTVFWYRQTMMQGLELLAYFRNRAPLDDSGMPKDRFSAEMPDATLATLKIQPSEPRDSAVYFCASGLVPYNEQFFGPGTRLTVL.